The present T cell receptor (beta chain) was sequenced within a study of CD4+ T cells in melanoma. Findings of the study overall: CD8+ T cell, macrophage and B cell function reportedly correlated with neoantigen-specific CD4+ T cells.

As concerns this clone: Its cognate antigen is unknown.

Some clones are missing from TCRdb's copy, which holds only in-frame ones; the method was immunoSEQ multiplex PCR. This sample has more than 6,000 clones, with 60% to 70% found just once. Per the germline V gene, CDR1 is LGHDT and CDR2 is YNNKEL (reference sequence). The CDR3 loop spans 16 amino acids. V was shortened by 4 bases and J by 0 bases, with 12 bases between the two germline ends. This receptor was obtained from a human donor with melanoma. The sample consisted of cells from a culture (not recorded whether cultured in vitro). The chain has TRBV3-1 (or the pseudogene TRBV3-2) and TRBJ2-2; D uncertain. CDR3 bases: TGTGCCAGCAGCCCTCGACGGCGTACGAACACCGGGGAGCTGTTTTTT. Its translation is CASSPRRRTNTGELFF.